This T cell receptor beta chain is from a study of blood T cell repertoires in COVID-19. Profiling relied on immunoSEQ multiplex PCR, and the TCRdb table lists in-frame clones only, not all of them. The sample gives some 300,000 clones, around 92% of which show up once; approximately 2.9% is in the top ten. Germline V CDR1 and CDR2: SGHNT, YENEEA. With 4 bases removed from V and 4 bases from J, the gap between germline ends came to 11 bases. The CDR3 is 13 amino acids. The TCR comes from a woman in her 50s who had been exposed to COVID-19. Specimen: PBMCs or T cells enriched from blood (not recorded which). V and J are TRBV11-3 and TRBJ2-7; D might be TRBD1 (6 bases). CDR3 nucleotide sequence: TGTGCCAGCAGCTCCGGACAGCAATACGAGCAGTACTTC. It is translated as CASSSGQQYEQYF.